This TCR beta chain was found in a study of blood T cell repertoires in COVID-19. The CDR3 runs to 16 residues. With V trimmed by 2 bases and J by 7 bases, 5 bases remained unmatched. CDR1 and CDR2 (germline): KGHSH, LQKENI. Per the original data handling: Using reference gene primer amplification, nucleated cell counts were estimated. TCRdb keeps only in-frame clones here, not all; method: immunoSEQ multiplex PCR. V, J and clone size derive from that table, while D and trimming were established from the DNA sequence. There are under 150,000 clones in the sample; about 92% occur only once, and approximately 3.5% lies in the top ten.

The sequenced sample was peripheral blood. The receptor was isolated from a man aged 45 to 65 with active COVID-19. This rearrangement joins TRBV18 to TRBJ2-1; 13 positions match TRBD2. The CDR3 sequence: CASSPSRTSGSNEQFF. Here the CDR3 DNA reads TGTGCCAGCTCACCATCGAGGACTAGCGGGAGTAATGAGCAGTTCTTC.